These T cell receptor beta chains were read from a single sample in a study of Ad26.COV2.S vaccination and SARS-CoV-2 variants. Profiled with immunoSEQ multiplex PCR; TCRdb holds only in-frame clones, not every one. The repertoire holds a few hundred thousand clones, with roughly 85% as singletons. The material sequenced was peripheral blood, taken in a trial of Ad26.COV2.S vaccine versus placebo. The receptors were gathered from a person between 18 and 65 years old who received the Ad26.COV2.S COVID-19 vaccine or a placebo. CDR3s include the opening cysteine and the closing phenylalanine or tryptophan. Fields, in order: V gene, clone size, D gene, J gene, CDR3 protein, CDR3 DNA. D genes are given only for firm matches. Expanded clones are given a class, and other clones once, few, many or no size at all.

V: TRBV11-3
size: -
D: -
J: TRBJ2-7
CDR3: CASSPRPSYEQYF
DNA: TGTGCCAGCAGCCCAAGGCCCTCCTACGAGCAGTACTTC

V: TRBV20-1
size: -
D: -
J: TRBJ2-7
CDR3: CSASARGGTGYF
DNA: TGCAGTGCTAGTGCCAGAGGGGGGACGGGGTACTTC

V: TRBV12-3/TRBV12-4
size: -
D: -
J: TRBJ1-3
CDR3: CASSFTGNTIYF
DNA: TGTGCCAGCAGTTTTACGGGAAACACCATATATTTT

V: TRBV7-7
size: -
D: TRBD1
J: TRBJ2-1
CDR3: CASSSGQGGNEQFF
DNA: TGTGCCAGCAGCTCGGGACAGGGGGGCAATGAGCAGTTCTTC

V: TRBV5-1
size: -
D: TRBD2
J: TRBJ2-1
CDR3: CASSFRTSGVDEQFF
DNA: TGCGCCAGCAGCTTCCGGACTAGCGGGGTGGATGAGCAGTTCTTC

V: TRBV6-5
size: -
D: -
J: TRBJ1-1
CDR3: CASRKGTGNTEAFF
DNA: TGTGCCAGCAGGAAAGGGACGGGGAACACTGAAGCTTTCTTT

V: TRBV27
size: once
D: -
J: TRBJ1-6
CDR3: CASSLFPGAGNSPLHF
DNA: TGTGCCAGCAGTTTATTTCCGGGGGCAGGCAATTCACCCCTCCACTTT

V: TRBV19
size: -
D: -
J: TRBJ1-1
CDR3: CASSIRSAANTEAFF
DNA: TGTGCCAGTAGTATCCGATCTGCGGCGAACACTGAAGCTTTCTTT

V: TRBV29-1
size: -
D: TRBD1
J: TRBJ1-6
CDR3: CSVGTGTFDSPLHF
DNA: TGCAGCGTGGGGACAGGGACATTCGATTCACCCCTCCACTTT

V: TRBV7-2
size: once
D: TRBD1
J: TRBJ1-2
CDR3: CATTGTVGNYGYTF
DNA: TGTGCCACCACCGGGACAGTGGGGAACTATGGCTACACCTTC

V: TRBV11-3
size: -
D: TRBD2
J: TRBJ2-7
CDR3: CASSLTSGSPEQYF
DNA: TGTGCCAGCAGCTTGACTAGCGGGAGTCCCGAGCAGTACTTC

V: TRBV7-2
size: -
D: -
J: TRBJ2-2
CDR3: CATLNTGELFF
DNA: TGTGCCACCCTGAACACCGGGGAGCTGTTTTTT

V: TRBV19
size: -
D: -
J: TRBJ2-1
CDR3: CASSTSSFNQQFF
DNA: TGTGCCAGTAGTACTAGCTCTTTTAACCAGCAGTTCTTC

V: TRBV5-1
size: -
D: -
J: TRBJ1-2
CDR3: CASSGGTPYGYTF
DNA: TGCGCCAGCAGCGGCGGAACCCCCTATGGCTACACCTTC

V: TRBV19
size: -
D: -
J: TRBJ1-1
CDR3: CASSEGWTEAFF
DNA: TGTGCCAGTAGCGAGGGTTGGACTGAAGCTTTCTTT

V: TRBV4-3
size: -
D: TRBD2
J: TRBJ2-1
CDR3: CASSQGGGPENEQFF
DNA: TGCGCCAGCAGCCAAGGCGGGGGGCCGGAGAATGAGCAGTTCTTC

V: TRBV12-3/TRBV12-4
size: once
D: TRBD1
J: TRBJ2-3
CDR3: CASRQGEDTQYF
DNA: TGTGCCAGCAGACAGGGGGAGGATACGCAGTATTTT

V: TRBV4-3
size: few
D: -
J: TRBJ1-5
CDR3: CASSQEWSNQPQHF
DNA: TGCGCCAGCAGCCAAGAATGGAGCAATCAGCCCCAGCATTTT

V: TRBV4-1
size: -
D: -
J: TRBJ2-2
CDR3: CASSQEGGRYTGELFF
DNA: TGCGCCAGCAGCCAAGAAGGTGGCAGATACACCGGGGAGCTGTTTTTT

V: TRBV18
size: -
D: TRBD1
J: TRBJ1-1
CDR3: CASSPNYGTGGGTEAFF
DNA: TGTGCCAGCTCACCAAACTACGGGACAGGGGGCGGGACTGAAGCTTTCTTT